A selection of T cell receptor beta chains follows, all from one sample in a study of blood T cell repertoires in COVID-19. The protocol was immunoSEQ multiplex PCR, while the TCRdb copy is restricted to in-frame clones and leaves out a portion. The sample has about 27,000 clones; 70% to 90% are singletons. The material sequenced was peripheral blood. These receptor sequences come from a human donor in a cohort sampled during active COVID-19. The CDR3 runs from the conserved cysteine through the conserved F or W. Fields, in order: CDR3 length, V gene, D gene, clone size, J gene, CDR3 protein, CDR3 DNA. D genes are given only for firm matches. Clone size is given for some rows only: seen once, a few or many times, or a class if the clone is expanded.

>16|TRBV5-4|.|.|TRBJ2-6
CASSPYGLSGANVLTF
TGTGCCAGCAGCCCCTATGGACTCTCTGGGGCCAACGTCCTGACTTTC
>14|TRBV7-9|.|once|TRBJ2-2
CASSRIQGIRELFF
TGTGCCAGCAGCCGAATCCAGGGGATTAGGGAGCTGTTTTTT
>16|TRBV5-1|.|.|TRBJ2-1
CASSPLSTVSYNEQFF
TGCGCCAGCAGTCCCCTGTCGACAGTGAGTTACAATGAGCAGTTCTTC
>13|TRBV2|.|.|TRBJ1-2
CASKQGFSYGYTF
TGTGCCAGCAAGCAGGGGTTTTCCTATGGCTACACCTTC
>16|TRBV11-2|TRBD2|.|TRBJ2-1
CASSFGGGSSYNEQFF
TGTGCCAGCAGCTTCGGCGGGGGGAGCTCCTACAATGAGCAGTTCTTC
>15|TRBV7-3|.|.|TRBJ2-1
CASSLDSGSYNEQFF
TGTGCCAGCAGCTTGGACTCCGGCTCCTACAATGAGCAGTTCTTC
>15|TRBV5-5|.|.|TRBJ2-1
CASSLSGDFYNEQFF
TGTGCCAGCAGCTTGTCGGGGGATTTCTACAATGAGCAGTTCTTC
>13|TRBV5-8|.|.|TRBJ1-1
CASSLARPQGAFF
TGTGCCAGCAGCTTGGCCAGGCCCCAGGGCGCTTTCTTT
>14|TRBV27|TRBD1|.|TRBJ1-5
CASSWTGGNQPQHF
TGTGCCAGCAGTTGGACAGGAGGCAATCAGCCCCAGCATTTT
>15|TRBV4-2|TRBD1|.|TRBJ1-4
CASSRYRGLAEKLFF
TGTGCCAGCAGCCGGTACAGGGGGCTTGCTGAAAAACTGTTTTTT
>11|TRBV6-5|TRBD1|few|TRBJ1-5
CASSWGQGQHF
TGTGCCAGCAGCTGGGGACAGGGCCAGCATTTT
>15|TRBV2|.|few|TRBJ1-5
CASSVRRGVTQPQHF
TGTGCCAGCAGTGTAAGGCGGGGGGTTACTCAGCCCCAGCATTTT
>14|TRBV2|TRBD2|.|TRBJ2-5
CASTALAGGETQYF
TGTGCCAGCACGGCTCTAGCGGGGGGAGAGACCCAGTACTTC
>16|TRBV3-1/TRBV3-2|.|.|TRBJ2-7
CASSQDPGGVFYEQYF
TGTGCCAGCAGCCAAGATCCGGGGGGCGTATTCTACGAGCAGTACTTC
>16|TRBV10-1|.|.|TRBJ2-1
CASSDNAPGVYNEQFF
TGCGCCAGCAGTGACAACGCCCCAGGGGTGTACAATGAGCAGTTCTTC
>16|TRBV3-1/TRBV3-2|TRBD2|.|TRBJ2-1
CASSQDTSGSRNEQFF
TGTGCCAGCAGCCAAGACACTAGCGGGAGTCGGAATGAGCAGTTCTTC
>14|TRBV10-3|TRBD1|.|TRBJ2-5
CATRGQGAGETQYF
TGTGCCACAAGGGGCCAGGGGGCGGGGGAGACCCAGTACTTC
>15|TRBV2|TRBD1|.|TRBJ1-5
CASRAGTGGNQPQHF
TGTGCCAGCAGAGCCGGGACAGGGGGCAATCAGCCCCAGCATTTT
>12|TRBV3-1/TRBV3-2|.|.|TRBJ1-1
CASSAHSTEAFF
TGTGCCAGCAGCGCGCATAGCACTGAAGCTTTCTTT
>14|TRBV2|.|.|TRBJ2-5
CASSVPDNQETQYF
TGTGCCAGCAGTGTTCCTGACAACCAAGAGACCCAGTACTTC
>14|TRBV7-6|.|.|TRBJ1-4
CASSSQGTNEKLFF
TGTGCCAGCAGCTCTCAGGGGACTAATGAAAAACTGTTTTTT
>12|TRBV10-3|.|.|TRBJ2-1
CASRSSYNEQFF
TGTGCCTCGCGGAGCTCCTACAATGAGCAGTTCTTC
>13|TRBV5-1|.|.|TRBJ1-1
CASRGGGATEAFF
TGCGCCAGCAGGGGAGGAGGGGCCACTGAAGCTTTCTTT
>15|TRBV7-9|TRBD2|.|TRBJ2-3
CASSLPAGDTDTQYF
TGTGCCAGCAGCTTACCAGCGGGGGACACAGATACGCAGTATTTT
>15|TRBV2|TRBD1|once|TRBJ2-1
CASSELETGTNEQFF
TGTGCCAGCAGTGAATTGGAGACAGGGACAAATGAGCAGTTCTTC
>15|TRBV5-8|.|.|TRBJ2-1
CASSLQGRSYNEQFF
TGTGCCAGCAGCTTGCAGGGTCGCTCCTACAATGAGCAGTTCTTC
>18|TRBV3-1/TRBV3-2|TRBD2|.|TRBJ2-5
CASSQDRPGLAGGETQYF
TGTGCCAGCAGCCAAGATCGCCCCGGACTAGCGGGGGGGGAGACCCAGTACTTC
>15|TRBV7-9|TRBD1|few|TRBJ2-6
CASTSQGAGANVLTF
TGTGCCAGCACCTCACAGGGGGCTGGGGCCAACGTCCTGACTTTC
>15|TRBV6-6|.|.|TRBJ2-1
CASSYSREGNREQFF
TGTGCCAGCAGTTACTCTCGTGAGGGAAACCGCGAGCAGTTCTTC
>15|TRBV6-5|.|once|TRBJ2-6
CASRPTGTIANVLTF
TGTGCCAGCAGACCGACAGGTACTATAGCCAACGTCCTGACTTTC
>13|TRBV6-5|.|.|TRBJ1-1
CASSKVGGLEAFF
TGTGCCAGCAGTAAGGTTGGGGGACTTGAAGCTTTCTTT
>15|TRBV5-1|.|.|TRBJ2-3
CASSLAGGEGDTQYF
TGCGCCAGCAGCTTGGCCGGAGGGGAAGGGGATACGCAGTATTTT
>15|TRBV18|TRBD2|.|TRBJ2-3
CASSPGGGGTDTQYF
TGTGCCAGCTCTCCCGGAGGCGGGGGGACAGATACGCAGTATTTT
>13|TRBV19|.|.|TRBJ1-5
CASSIDGEKPQHF
TGTGCCAGTAGTATAGACGGGGAGAAGCCCCAGCATTTT